This record covers a single T cell receptor beta chain. Germline-derived CDR1 and CDR2 are SNHLY and FYNNEI. This CDR3 has 14 residues. The V end was cut by 2 bases, the J end by 2 bases, with 10 bases between. These data come from a study of CD8+CD57+ T cells in acquired aplastic anemia. Both TCR beta VDJ combination and CDR3 sequence profiling were carried out. Genomic DNA was the template for this profiling. TCRdb re-derived calls from the reads in MiXCR, one entry per CDR3 protein. The repertoire holds around 51,000 distinct CDR3 sequences, with roughly 69% as singletons. The receptor's source is a human donor in good health, serving as a control. Sequencing was performed on sorted CD4+, CD8+, or CD8+CD57+ T cells (not recorded which) from PBMCs. The rearrangement uses TRBV2 and TRBJ2-7; no reliable D call. CDR3 DNA: TGTGCCAGCAGTGAATTGGGCGAAACCTACGAGCAGTACTTC. This translates into CASSELGETYEQYF.